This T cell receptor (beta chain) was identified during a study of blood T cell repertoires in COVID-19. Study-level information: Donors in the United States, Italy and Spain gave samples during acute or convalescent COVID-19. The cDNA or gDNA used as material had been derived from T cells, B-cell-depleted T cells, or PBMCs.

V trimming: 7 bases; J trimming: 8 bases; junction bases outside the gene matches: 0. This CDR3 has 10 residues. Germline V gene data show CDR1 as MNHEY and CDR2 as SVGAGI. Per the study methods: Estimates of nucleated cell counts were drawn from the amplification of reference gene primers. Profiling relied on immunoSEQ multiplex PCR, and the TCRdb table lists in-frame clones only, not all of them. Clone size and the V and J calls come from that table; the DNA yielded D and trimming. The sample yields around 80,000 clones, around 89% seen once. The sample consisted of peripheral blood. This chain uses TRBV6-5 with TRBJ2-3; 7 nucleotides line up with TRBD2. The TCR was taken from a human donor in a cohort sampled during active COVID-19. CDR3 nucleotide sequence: TGTGCCAGCACGGGAGGTACGCAGTATTTT. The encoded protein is CASTGGTQYF.